These T cell receptor beta chains were read from a single sample in a study of cytomegalovirus exposure and HLA in healthy donors. The data were produced by immunoSEQ multiplex PCR, yet TCRdb's version contains in-frame clones alone and is incomplete. The sample includes roughly 160,000 clones, roughly 81% of them seen just once. Sequencing used PBMCs. These receptors were obtained from a woman aged 50 to 65 in good health and CMV-seronegative. CDR3s include the opening cysteine and the closing phenylalanine or tryptophan. A D gene is named only where the DNA matches it firmly. A clone size is listed for some rows: how often the clone was seen (once, few, many), or a class if it is expanded.

abundance: .; d_gene: TRBD2; v_gene: TRBV11-1; j_gene: TRBJ2-5; CDR3nt: TGTGCCAGCAGCCGGGGACTAGCGGAAGGCCAAGAGACCCAGTACTTC; CDR3aa: CASSRGLAEGQETQYF
abundance: few; d_gene: TRBD1; v_gene: TRBV7-2; j_gene: TRBJ1-2; CDR3nt: TGTGCCAGCAGCTTAAATTCCTTAGCAGGGGGCGGGATGAGGGGCTACACCTTC; CDR3aa: CASSLNSLAGGGMRGYTF
abundance: few; d_gene: TRBD1; v_gene: TRBV29-1; j_gene: TRBJ2-2; CDR3nt: TGCAGCGTGGATGGGACAGGGGTAGGCGGGGAGCTGTTTTTT; CDR3aa: CSVDGTGVGGELFF
abundance: .; d_gene: .; v_gene: TRBV11-2; j_gene: TRBJ1-1; CDR3nt: TGTGCCAGCAGCTTACAGGGGTCGAACACTGAAGCTTTCTTT; CDR3aa: CASSLQGSNTEAFF
abundance: .; d_gene: .; v_gene: TRBV18; j_gene: TRBJ1-1; CDR3nt: TGTGCCACCCAGGACCGGGAGAACACTGAAGCTTTCTTT; CDR3aa: CATQDRENTEAFF
abundance: .; d_gene: .; v_gene: TRBV2; j_gene: TRBJ2-7; CDR3nt: TGTGCCAGCAGGAAGGACAGCTACGAGCAGTACTTC; CDR3aa: CASRKDSYEQYF
abundance: .; d_gene: .; v_gene: TRBV20-1; j_gene: TRBJ2-7; CDR3nt: TGCAGTGCTAGAGTAGAATACGAGCAGTACTTC; CDR3aa: CSARVEYEQYF
abundance: once; d_gene: .; v_gene: TRBV29-1; j_gene: TRBJ2-7; CDR3nt: TGCAGCGTTGCGTCAGGGGAGACCTACGAGCAGTACTTC; CDR3aa: CSVASGETYEQYF
abundance: .; d_gene: .; v_gene: TRBV15; j_gene: TRBJ1-4; CDR3nt: TGTGCCACCAGCAGAGATTATGGACAGAAAGAAAAACTGTTTTTT; CDR3aa: CATSRDYGQKEKLFF
abundance: .; d_gene: TRBD2; v_gene: TRBV19; j_gene: TRBJ2-1; CDR3nt: TGTGCCAGTAGTTCCTCTAGCGGGAGGGCCTACAATGAGCAGTTCTTC; CDR3aa: CASSSSSGRAYNEQFF
abundance: .; d_gene: .; v_gene: TRBV6-1; j_gene: TRBJ1-2; CDR3nt: TGTGCCAGCAGTGAAGCATCGTTAAGGGGCGGCTATGGCTACACCTTC; CDR3aa: CASSEASLRGGYGYTF
abundance: .; d_gene: TRBD1; v_gene: TRBV25-1; j_gene: TRBJ2-7; CDR3nt: TGTGCCAGCGGTGCCGGGACAGGCCCCTACGAGCAGTACTTC; CDR3aa: CASGAGTGPYEQYF
abundance: .; d_gene: TRBD2; v_gene: TRBV2; j_gene: TRBJ2-5; CDR3nt: TGTGCCAGCAGTTTGGAACTAGCGGGGTTAGAGACCCAGTACTTC; CDR3aa: CASSLELAGLETQYF
abundance: .; d_gene: .; v_gene: TRBV6-1; j_gene: TRBJ2-7; CDR3nt: TGTGCCAGCAGTGCTAACAGGGCCGAGCAGTACTTC; CDR3aa: CASSANRAEQYF
abundance: few; d_gene: .; v_gene: TRBV30; j_gene: TRBJ1-4; CDR3nt: TGTGCCTGGAGTGTACGGGGGGCACGGGAAAAACTGTTTTTT; CDR3aa: CAWSVRGAREKLFF
abundance: .; d_gene: .; v_gene: TRBV25-1; j_gene: TRBJ1-5; CDR3nt: TGTGCCAGCAGACAGGGCTACAATCAGCCCCAGCATTTT; CDR3aa: CASRQGYNQPQHF
abundance: .; d_gene: TRBD1; v_gene: TRBV28; j_gene: TRBJ1-2; CDR3nt: TGTGCCAGCAGTTTATCCCGGGAGGGGGCGACTAACTATGGCTACACCTTC; CDR3aa: CASSLSREGATNYGYTF